Included here is one TCR beta chain sequence, with context. These data originate in a study of T cell changes during pregnancy in multiple sclerosis. There are 15 residues in the CDR3. V lost 5 bases, J lost 3 bases, and 14 bases lay in between. Germline CDR1 SNHLY, CDR2 FYNNEI. Sequenced by immunoSEQ multiplex PCR; TCRdb stores in-frame clones only, minus some. The data show roughly 76,000 clones, with about nine tenths seen just once and about 0.27% held by the top ten. The V call is TRBV2, the J call TRBJ1-5; D possibly corresponds to TRBD1 (5 bases). Here the sequenced sample was CD4+ T cells from peripheral blood mononuclear cells, taken after pregnancy. This receptor was identified in a female donor with multiple sclerosis, enrolled in a pregnancy study. In DNA form, the CDR3 reads TGTGCCAGCAGTCGCAGGGCGGGGGACAATCAGCCCCAGCATTTT. Its protein is CASSRRAGDNQPQHF.